The clone carrying this T cell receptor (beta chain) was seen at least ten times. Antigen specificity is unknown. The authors ran a second PCR of about 6 to 11 cycles using a sample-barcoded 5' primer and a J-beta primer mix. TCRdb itself ran the 5' RACE reads through MiXCR, one entry per CDR3 protein. The data hold approximately 1,100,000 distinct CDR3 sequences, with under 45% observed a single time. This sample was included in a study of blood T cells in healthy people across ages. General study points: Roughly linear age-related decline in beta diversity appeared, significant by age roughly 40.

Germline values: CDR1 SNHLY, CDR2 FYNNEI. CDR3 length: 15 amino acids. Between the trimmed V and J ends, which lost 1 base and 4 bases, there was a span of 13 bases. The sample was blood. The sequence derives from a woman in her sixties or seventies in good health. V is TRBV2 and J is TRBJ2-5, with a weak D call TRBD2 (6 bases). This CDR3 is CASSEVGGGRETQYF. The CDR3 nucleotides read TGTGCCAGCAGTGAAGTGGGCGGAGGGAGAGAGACCCAGTACTTC.